This T cell receptor (beta chain) stems from a study of T cell responses to AZD1222 COVID-19 vaccine (dated by TCRdb to about 2021). Regarding the study in general: A total of around 240 trial participants underwent TCR sequencing, of whom some 210 received two doses of AZD1222 and around 25 received two doses of the MenACWY control vaccine. Trial participants were enrolled into age subgroups of 18-55, 56-69 and 70-plus years, which contained about 150, 28 and 57 TCR-sequenced participants, respectively.

Looking up the germline V gene yields CDR1 LGHNA and CDR2 YSLEER. There are 13 amino acids in the CDR3, from cysteine to phenylalanine inclusive. Just CDR3 DNA is preserved here, 39 bases in frame from base 1. Germline trimming: 3 bases from V, 9 bases from J; junction bases outside gene matches: 4. Overall results and qualifications from the work: Most participants were white British and females outnumbered males, and the authors suggested that clonal diversity may have been underestimated. Spike-specific TCR breadth and depth rose significantly after two AZD1222 doses compared with day 0 and with MenACWY recipients. In the small 56-69-year group, the increase in depth fell short of significance, most likely because of low power. Conclusions about previously exposed vaccinees were limited because only six AZD1222 recipients were SARS-CoV-2 seropositive at baseline. CD4 TCRs associated with the vaccine covered the entire spike protein, and the dominant responses were in regions 160-218 and 743-854. No day 14 peak-response samples were available, so repertoires were characterized only after the peak T cell response. Reportedly, close to half of the unique spike-specific TCRs recognized epitopes lying outside the regions that are mutated in the B.1.351 and B.1.1.7 variants.

Read against the paper, the sample's time point label means: about 28 days (+/-7) after the second vaccine dose. AZD1222 recipients given second doses at about 4 weeks or at about 12 weeks were pooled, since spike-specific TCR depth and breadth were not found to differ between the two schedules. The vaccinee samples were drawn from two UK trials, COV001 and COV002, one of which was a single-blind randomized controlled phase 2/3 trial testing AZD1222 (ChAdOx1 nCoV-19) in healthy adults. Trial participant PBMC samples were collected at day 0 and day 28 after the second dose for TCRbeta chain sequencing. The CDR3 regions of human TCRbeta chains were analyzed by immunosequencing. From the authors' description of their analysis: Repertoire TCRs were checked for matches against a reference library of SARS-CoV-2-specific TCRs that had been generated using the MIRA antigen-specificity platform. Breadth was defined as the fraction of unique TCRs that were SARS-CoV-2-associated. Depth was defined as the fraction of total T cells that were SARS-CoV-2-associated. Using the MIRA data, every spike-specific TCR was mapped to the spike region that the TCR reacted to and assigned to either a CD4 or a CD8 class. Log10-transformed breadth and depth values were compared by one-way ANOVA with Sidak's multiple comparisons tests. TCRdb mirrors the immuneACCESS table, restricted to in-frame sequences. Some clones are absent from its copies; in checked studies, under half trace to an unresolved V gene, and the reason for the others is unknown. That table furnishes V, J and clone size, whereas the DNA furnished D and trimming. The sample records some 45,000 clones, roughly 88% of which are singletons. Clones ranked in the top ten supply over 35% of the sample.

In the case of this clone: Its antigen is not yet known. Base qualities are not recorded, but no much larger clone differs from it by a single base.

The material was peripheral blood, obtained 28 days after the second AZD1222 dose. This receptor was identified in an adult who received the AZD1222 COVID-19 vaccine. The V and J genes are TRBV4-3 and TRBJ1-4; 7 bases in the junction line up with TRBD1. CDR3 region: CASSHATGQKLFF. The nucleotide sequence reads TGCGCCAGCAGCCATGCGACAGGGCAAAAACTGTTTTTT.